This is a list of T cell receptor beta chains from one sample in a study of technical replicates of blood from a handful of donors. The assay was immunoSEQ multiplex PCR, and TCRdb's table has in-frame clones only and misses some. The sample lists 55,000 to 75,000 clones; roughly 94% were seen once. The material sequenced was T cells isolated from PBMCs. These receptor sequences come from a human donor in good health. Each CDR3 is given without its conserved first and last residue.

CDR3 length: 14
V gene: TRBV11-1
CDR3 protein: ASSPGLAIPVDTQY

CDR3 length: 13
V gene: TRBV5-1
CDR3 protein: ASSLQGSTDYGYT

CDR3 length: 13
V gene: TRBV27
CDR3 protein: ASSPPPGNRAGYT

CDR3 length: 12
V gene: TRBV5-1
CDR3 protein: ASSLGGEAYEQY

CDR3 length: 13
V gene: TRBV5-4
CDR3 protein: ASSRGQGGRETQY

CDR3 length: 14
V gene: TRBV11-2
CDR3 protein: ASSLGAGTGANVLT

CDR3 length: 15
V gene: TRBV5-1
CDR3 protein: ASSPTSGRTGYNEQF

CDR3 length: 14
V gene: TRBV6-5
CDR3 protein: ASSYQGWGDHYGYT

CDR3 length: 11
V gene: TRBV6-5
CDR3 protein: ASNGRENTEAF

CDR3 length: 13
V gene: TRBV7-9
CDR3 protein: ASSRGQVFPYEQY

CDR3 length: 11
V gene: TRBV6-5
CDR3 protein: ASSQMGGETQY

CDR3 length: 11
V gene: TRBV2
CDR3 protein: ASSDNFSYEQY

CDR3 length: 12
V gene: TRBV7-9
CDR3 protein: ASSSEALGNTIY

CDR3 length: 11
V gene: TRBV6-5
CDR3 protein: ASNLQGNTEAF

CDR3 length: 13
V gene: TRBV7-9
CDR3 protein: ASSPWGLSGNTIY

CDR3 length: 10
V gene: TRBV5-4
CDR3 protein: ASSLVGDEQF

CDR3 length: 13
V gene: TRBV14
CDR3 protein: ASSYLAGVGGEQY

CDR3 length: 11
V gene: TRBV25-1
CDR3 protein: ASSRLQGGTQY

CDR3 length: 12
V gene: TRBV9
CDR3 protein: ASSALAGVYEQY

CDR3 length: 12
V gene: TRBV7-8
CDR3 protein: ASSTGGSYNEQF

CDR3 length: 11
V gene: TRBV28
CDR3 protein: ASRLGTVQPQH

CDR3 length: 11
V gene: TRBV27
CDR3 protein: ASSLGRSYEQY

CDR3 length: 14
V gene: TRBV5-1
CDR3 protein: ASSLEWTGGNEKLF

CDR3 length: 12
V gene: TRBV11-1
CDR3 protein: ASSFYRDPQSQF

CDR3 length: 11
V gene: TRBV7-8
CDR3 protein: ASSLGTGAEAF

CDR3 length: 11
V gene: TRBV2
CDR3 protein: ASGSTGTYEQY

CDR3 length: 14
V gene: TRBV4-1
CDR3 protein: ASSGELIVADEKLF

CDR3 length: 13
V gene: TRBV11-2
CDR3 protein: ASSLELAPYNEQF

CDR3 length: 15
V gene: TRBV29-1
CDR3 protein: SVSIAGGSRDKNIQY

CDR3 length: 11
V gene: TRBV15
CDR3 protein: ATSQNRGDTQY

CDR3 length: 11
V gene: TRBV29-1
CDR3 protein: SVIGLGTGELF

CDR3 length: 14
V gene: TRBV11-1
CDR3 protein: ASSLRTGLVGNEQF

CDR3 length: 10
V gene: TRBV15
CDR3 protein: ATGGDTYEQY

CDR3 length: 16
V gene: TRBV4-3
CDR3 protein: ASSQEVGTGNFVDTQY

CDR3 length: 7
V gene: TRBV6-5
CDR3 protein: AAGLEAF

CDR3 length: 10
V gene: TRBV11-2
CDR3 protein: AGIRDSTEAF

CDR3 length: 11
V gene: TRBV18
CDR3 protein: ASLDSITEKLF

CDR3 length: 12
V gene: TRBV7-9
CDR3 protein: ASSATRVNYGYT

CDR3 length: 14
V gene: TRBV4-2
CDR3 protein: ASSQERWGDSYEQY

CDR3 length: 13
V gene: TRBV13
CDR3 protein: ASSLLGRRYNEQF

CDR3 length: 11
V gene: TRBV29-1
CDR3 protein: SVQDSLNTEAF

CDR3 length: 13
V gene: TRBV27
CDR3 protein: ASRRLAGNSYEQY

CDR3 length: 10
V gene: TRBV7-3
CDR3 protein: ASSMTGDTQY

CDR3 length: 13
V gene: TRBV5-4
CDR3 protein: ASRAGTPITDTQY

CDR3 length: 12
V gene: TRBV19
CDR3 protein: ASKEAASTDTQY

CDR3 length: 13
V gene: TRBV28
CDR3 protein: ASSFFWLANTEAF

CDR3 length: 13
V gene: TRBV11-3
CDR3 protein: ASSWPPGQGGEQY

CDR3 length: 14
V gene: TRBV4-3
CDR3 protein: ASSQANRGLYEKLF

CDR3 length: 14
V gene: TRBV27
CDR3 protein: ASRAIAVGSYNEQF

CDR3 length: 13
V gene: TRBV5-1
CDR3 protein: ASSLAGQRNQPQH

CDR3 length: 12
V gene: TRBV4-1
CDR3 protein: ASSQVALVGELF

CDR3 length: 12
V gene: TRBV5-1
CDR3 protein: ASSSDRGPHEQY

CDR3 length: 12
V gene: TRBV7-9
CDR3 protein: ASSLDQTGLEAF